What follows describes a single T cell receptor beta chain. This record comes from a study of blood T cell repertoires in COVID-19. The length of the CDR3 is 15 residues. V shed 5 bases, J shed 4 bases, and the junction held 7 bases outside the gene matches. Germline CDR1 SGHTA, CDR2 FQGNSA. Data came from immunoSEQ multiplex PCR; TCRdb stores just in-frame clones and leaves some out. The profile shows fewer than 250,000 clones, approximately 81% of them singletons. Sequenced sample: peripheral blood. The chain has TRBV7-2 and TRBJ2-4, with 8 bases lining up with TRBD2. The TCR comes from a man aged 30 to 39 with active or convalescent COVID-19. The CDR3 loop is CASSPPLAGKNIQYF. CDR3 DNA: TGTGCCAGCAGCCCTCCCTTAGCGGGAAAAAACATTCAGTACTTC.